A selection of T cell receptor beta chains follows, all from one sample in a study of T-cell memory formation after mild COVID-19. MiXCR, run by TCRdb on the 5' RACE reads, gives a single entry per CDR3 protein. The table includes roughly 500,000 distinct CDR3 sequences, roughly 20% detected once. Input material: PBMCs or a T cell subset sorted from them (not recorded which). Receptor source: an adult woman who had mild COVID-19 (a few samples of this study predate the infection). Cell type and time point are not known. Each CDR3 is given with its conserved first and last residue. The order of the fields is clone size, D gene, J gene, V gene, CDR3 DNA, CDR3 protein. D genes are given only for firm matches. The size entry is marked missing in some rows and otherwise reads once, few, many or a size class.

NA	TRBD2	TRBJ2-1	TRBV30	TGTGCCTGGAGTCGGGGGGAGGTGGGCAATGAGCAGTTCTTC	CAWSRGEVGNEQFF
few	NA	TRBJ2-7	TRBV15	TGTGCCACCAGCCCCCAGGCGCCTTTGGTCGGAGACTACGAGCAGTACTTC	CATSPQAPLVGDYEQYF
few	NA	TRBJ2-3	TRBV12-3/TRBV12-4	TGTGCCAGCAGTTTAGGGGCCAACACAGATACGCAGTATTTT	CASSLGANTDTQYF
NA	NA	TRBJ2-1	TRBV12-3/TRBV12-4	TGTGCCAGCAGCGAAGACAGTGATTATGAGCAGTTCTTC	CASSEDSDYEQFF
NA	NA	TRBJ2-5	TRBV5-1	TGCGCCAGCACAAAGACTCCCGAGTACCAAGAGACCCAGTACTTC	CASTKTPEYQETQYF
few	NA	TRBJ1-6	TRBV5-1	TGCGCCAGCAGCTTGGCCATCGGTGGGGGTTCACCCCTCCACTTT	CASSLAIGGGSPLHF
few	TRBD1	TRBJ1-2	TRBV30	TGTGCCTGGAGTGTACCCAGGGGGCCTAACTATGGCTACACCTTC	CAWSVPRGPNYGYTF
few	NA	TRBJ2-1	TRBV10-3	TGTGCCATCAGTGAGATGTTAGCGGAATACAATGAGCAGTTCTTC	CAISEMLAEYNEQFF
NA	TRBD2	TRBJ2-7	TRBV6-2/TRBV6-3	TGTGCCAGCAGTCTTTGGAGGGGAAGCGGGAGTGAGTACGAGCAGTACTTC	CASSLWRGSGSEYEQYF
few	NA	TRBJ2-1	TRBV20-1	TGCAGTGCTTCGCGACCCGGGGGCGACAATGAGCAGTTCTTC	CSASRPGGDNEQFF
NA	NA	TRBJ2-3	TRBV27	TGTGCCAGTACGGAGGGGTTGGCAACAGATACGCAGTATTTT	CASTEGLATDTQYF
NA	NA	TRBJ2-7	TRBV5-1	TGCGCCAGCAGCTTGGACGGATCGGACGAGCAGTACTTC	CASSLDGSDEQYF
NA	TRBD2	TRBJ2-2	TRBV29-1	TGCAGCGTTAAGGGACTAGCGGGAAACACCGGGGAGCTGTTTTTT	CSVKGLAGNTGELFF
few	NA	TRBJ2-5	TRBV12-3/TRBV12-4	TGTGCCAGCAGTTTCGTGGGCAGGGGCCTCCTTCAAGAGACCCAGTACTTC	CASSFVGRGLLQETQYF
few	NA	TRBJ2-1	TRBV3-1	TGTGCCAGCAGCCCTTCGACAGGAGGGGGCAATGAGCAGTTCTTC	CASSPSTGGGNEQFF
few	NA	TRBJ2-7	TRBV20-1	TGCAGTGCTAGGGGACGGGTCGGCTACGAGCAGTACTTC	CSARGRVGYEQYF
many	TRBD2	TRBJ2-1	TRBV2	TGTGCCAGCAGTGTCATGGGGGGGAAGAATGAGCAGTTCTTC	CASSVMGGKNEQFF
few	NA	TRBJ2-5	TRBV5-1	TGCGCCAGCAGCTTGGCACAGGGTGAAGGGGAGACCCAGTACTTC	CASSLAQGEGETQYF
few	NA	TRBJ2-4	TRBV7-2	TGTGCCAGCAGCTTAGTTAACCAGGACATTCAGTACTTC	CASSLVNQDIQYF
many	TRBD2	TRBJ2-7	TRBV20-1	TGCAGTGCTAGAGATGGTCGGGAGGGCAACGAGCAGTACTTC	CSARDGREGNEQYF
NA	TRBD2	TRBJ2-7	TRBV20-1	TGCAGTGCTAGAGATGCAGGGAGGGACGAGCAGTACTTC	CSARDAGRDEQYF